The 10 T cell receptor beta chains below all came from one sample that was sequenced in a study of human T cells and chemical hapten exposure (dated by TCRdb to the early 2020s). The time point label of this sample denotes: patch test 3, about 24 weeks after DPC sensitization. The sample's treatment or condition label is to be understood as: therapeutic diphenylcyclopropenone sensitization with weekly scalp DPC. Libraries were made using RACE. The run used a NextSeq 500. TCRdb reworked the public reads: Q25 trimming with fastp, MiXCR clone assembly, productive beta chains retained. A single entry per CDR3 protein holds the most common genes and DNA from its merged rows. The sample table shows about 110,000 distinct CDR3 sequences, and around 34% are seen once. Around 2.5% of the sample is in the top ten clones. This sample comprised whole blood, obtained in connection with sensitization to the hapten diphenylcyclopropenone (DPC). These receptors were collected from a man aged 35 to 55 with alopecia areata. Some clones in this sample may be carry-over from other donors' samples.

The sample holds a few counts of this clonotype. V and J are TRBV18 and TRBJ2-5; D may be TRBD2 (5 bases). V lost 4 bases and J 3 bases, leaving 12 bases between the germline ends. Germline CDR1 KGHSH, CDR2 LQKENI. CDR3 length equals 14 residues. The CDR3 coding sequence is TGTGCCAGCTCACTACAGCCGGGGAAAGAGACCCAGTACTTC. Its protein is CASSLQPGKETQYF.

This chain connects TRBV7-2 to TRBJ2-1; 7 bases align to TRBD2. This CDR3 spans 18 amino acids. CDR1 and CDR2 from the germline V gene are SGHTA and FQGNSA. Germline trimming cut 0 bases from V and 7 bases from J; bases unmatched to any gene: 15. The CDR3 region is CASSLAISGSKTRNEQFF. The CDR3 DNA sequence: TGTGCCAGCAGCTTAGCGATTAGCGGGTCCAAAACGCGGAATGAGCAGTTCTTC.

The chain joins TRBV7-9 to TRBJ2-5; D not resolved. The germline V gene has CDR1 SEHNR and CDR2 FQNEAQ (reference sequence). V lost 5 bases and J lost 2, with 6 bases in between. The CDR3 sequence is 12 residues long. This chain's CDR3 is CASSILQETQYF. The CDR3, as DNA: TGTGCCAGCAGCATCCTACAAGAGACCCAGTACTTC.

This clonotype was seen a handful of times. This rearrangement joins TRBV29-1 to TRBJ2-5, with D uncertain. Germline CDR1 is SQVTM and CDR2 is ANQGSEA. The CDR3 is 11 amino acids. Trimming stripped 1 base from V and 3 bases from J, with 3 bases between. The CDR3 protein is CSVEVKETQYF. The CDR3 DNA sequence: TGCAGCGTTGAAGTCAAAGAGACCCAGTACTTC.

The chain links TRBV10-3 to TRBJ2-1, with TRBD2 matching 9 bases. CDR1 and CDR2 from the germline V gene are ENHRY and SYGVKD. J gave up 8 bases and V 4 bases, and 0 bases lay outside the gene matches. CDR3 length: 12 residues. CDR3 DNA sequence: TGTGCCATCAGTGGCGGGGGGGATGAGCAGTTCTTC. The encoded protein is CAISGGGDEQFF.

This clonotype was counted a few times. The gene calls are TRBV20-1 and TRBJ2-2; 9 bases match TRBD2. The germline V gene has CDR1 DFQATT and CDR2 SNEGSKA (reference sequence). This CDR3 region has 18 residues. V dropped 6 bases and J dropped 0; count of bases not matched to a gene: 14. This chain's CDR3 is CSADSRLAGPTNTGELFF. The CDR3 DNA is TGCAGTGCAGATTCGAGGCTAGCGGGACCAACGAACACCGGGGAGCTGTTTTTT.

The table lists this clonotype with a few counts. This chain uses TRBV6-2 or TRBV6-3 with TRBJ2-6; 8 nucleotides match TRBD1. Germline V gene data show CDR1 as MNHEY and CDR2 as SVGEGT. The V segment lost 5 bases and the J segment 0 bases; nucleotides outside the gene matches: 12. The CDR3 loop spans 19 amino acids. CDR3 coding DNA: TGTGCCAGCAGTAAAATACCGGGACAGGACCCCTCTGGGGCCAACGTCCTGACTTTC. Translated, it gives CASSKIPGQDPSGANVLTF.

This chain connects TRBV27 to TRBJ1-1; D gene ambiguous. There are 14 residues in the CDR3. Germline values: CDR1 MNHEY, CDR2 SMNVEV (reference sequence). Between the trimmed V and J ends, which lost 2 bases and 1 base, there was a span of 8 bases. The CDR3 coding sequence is TGTGCCAGCAGTTTAAGCCAGGCGAACACTGAAGCTTTCTTT. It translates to CASSLSQANTEAFF.

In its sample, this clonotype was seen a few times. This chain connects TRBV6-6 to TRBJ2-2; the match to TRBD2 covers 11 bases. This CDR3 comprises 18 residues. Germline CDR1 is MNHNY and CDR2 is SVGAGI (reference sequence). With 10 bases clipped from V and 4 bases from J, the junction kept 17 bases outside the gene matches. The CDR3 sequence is CATKEGALAGDVTGELFF. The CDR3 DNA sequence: TGTGCCACGAAGGAGGGAGCACTAGCGGGAGACGTCACCGGGGAGCTGTTTTTT.

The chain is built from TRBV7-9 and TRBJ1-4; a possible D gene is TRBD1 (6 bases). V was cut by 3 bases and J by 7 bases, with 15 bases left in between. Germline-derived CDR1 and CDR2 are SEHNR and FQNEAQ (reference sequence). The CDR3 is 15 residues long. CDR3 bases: TGTGCCAGCAGCTTCTCACAGGGAAGGAGTGAAAAACTGTTTTTT. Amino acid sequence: CASSFSQGRSEKLFF.